Below, 32 T cell receptor beta chains from the same sample are listed, as sequenced in a study of Ad26.COV2.S vaccination and SARS-CoV-2 variants. Sequencing was performed with immunoSEQ multiplex PCR; in TCRdb, only in-frame clones are kept and a portion is missing. The sample includes 250,000 to 300,000 clones, approximately 87% of them seen just once. The sample's treatment: about 20 received Ad26.COV2.S at low or high dose, single or two shots; 5 received placebo; per-sample allocation not given. The study sampled participants on day 63 after the first vaccine or placebo injection. This material consisted of peripheral blood, taken in a trial of Ad26.COV2.S vaccine versus placebo. These TCRs come from a person aged 18-65 years who received the Ad26.COV2.S COVID-19 vaccine or a placebo.

The chain has TRBV19 and TRBJ1-2, with 9 bases that match TRBD1. Germline V gene lookup returns CDR1 LNHDA and CDR2 SQIVND (reference sequence). With V trimmed by 6 bases and J by 8 bases, 10 bases remained unmatched. CDR3 length: 14 residues. The CDR3 reads CASSADTGGRGYTF. CDR3 in DNA: TGTGCCAGTAGCGCGGACACAGGGGGCAGGGGCTACACCTTC.

Only one count was recorded for this clone. V is TRBV4-2 and J is TRBJ2-5, with TRBD2 identical over 11 bases. This CDR3 spans 15 amino acids. Germline-derived CDR1 and CDR2 are LGHNA and YNFKEQ. With 1 base clipped from V and 4 bases from J, the junction kept 2 bases outside the gene matches. The CDR3 region is CASSQGLAGRETQYF. CDR3 in DNA: TGTGCCAGCAGCCAAGGACTAGCGGGGCGAGAGACCCAGTACTTC.

V is TRBV2 and J is TRBJ1-5; 11 bases are a match to TRBD1. J lost 1 base, V lost 9 bases, and 2 bases had no gene match. The V gene's germline CDR1 is SNHLY and CDR2 FYNNEI. The CDR3 contains 14 residues. CDR3: CASGQGASNQPQHF. CDR3 coding DNA: TGTGCCAGTGGACAGGGGGCGAGCAATCAGCCCCAGCATTTT.

The chain is built from TRBV28 and TRBJ1-5, with 11 nucleotides matching TRBD1. This CDR3 has 15 amino acids. Germline lookup yields CDR1 MDHEN and CDR2 SYDVKM. V lost 11 bases and J lost 5; bases outside the gene matches: 11. The CDR3 loop reads CAGQGAQGGYQPQHF. The CDR3 nucleotides are TGTGCCGGACAGGGGGCGCAGGGAGGTTATCAGCCCCAGCATTTT.

About this clone itself: At the DNA level, this CDR3 is encoded by other sequences in the same sample as well. J is TRBJ1-4 and V is TRBV30, with a tentative D call TRBD1 (6 bases). CDR3 length: 13 residues. The V and J ends lost 1 base and 7 bases respectively, with 10 bases between them. Per germline, CDR1 GTSNPN and CDR2 SVGIG (reference sequence). The CDR3 DNA reads TGTGCCTGGAGTGGGGGGCACGGTGAAAAACTGTTTTTT. Translation gives CAWSGGHGEKLFF.

The chain is built from TRBV28 and TRBJ1-2, with D perhaps matching TRBD1 (6 bases). Trimming took off 4 bases at V and 7 bases at J, with 13 bases between the two ends. Germline V lookup: CDR1 MDHEN, CDR2 SYDVKM. The CDR3 is 13 residues long. Here the CDR3 reads CASSWKGGIGYTF. Here the CDR3 DNA reads TGTGCCAGCAGTTGGAAAGGGGGTATTGGCTACACCTTC.

The chain combines TRBV5-5 with TRBJ1-1, with TRBD1 as a possible D gene (5 bases). CDR1 is SGHKS and CDR2 is YYEKEE in the germline V gene (reference sequence). The CDR3 has 13 amino acids. Trimming left V 5 bases short and J 8 bases short, with 16 bases between. CDR3 in DNA: TGTGCCAGCAGTTCCGGGACGGCAACGGAAGCTTTCTTT. Translating it yields CASSSGTATEAFF.

This chain connects TRBV5-1 to TRBJ1-2; tentative D call: TRBD1 (6 bases). Germline V lookup: CDR1 SGHRS, CDR2 YFSETQ. This CDR3 has 13 residues. V lost 3 bases and J lost 6, with 12 bases in between. The CDR3 DNA reads TGCGCCAGCAGCTCGGGGGCAGGGAATGGCTACACCTTC. Its protein product is CASSSGAGNGYTF. Filled out from reference TRBV5-1 and TRBJ1-2, the complete variable domain reads KAGVTQTPRYLIKTRGQQVTLSCSPISGHRSVSWYQQTPGQGLQFLFEYFSETQRNKGNFPGRFSGRQFSNSRSEMNVSTLELGDSALYLCASSSGAGNGYTFGSGTRLTVV.

The chain couples TRBV7-9 to TRBJ2-1, with D hard to call. V lost 0 bases and J lost 7, with 10 bases in between. The CDR3 has 14 residues. From germline, CDR1 is SEHNR and CDR2 FQNEAQ (reference sequence). CDR3 region: CASSLAGRSNEQFF. CDR3 bases: TGTGCCAGCAGCTTAGCGGGCAGATCGAATGAGCAGTTCTTC.

The chain has TRBV28 and TRBJ1-3; D ambiguous. Trimming cost V 4 bases and J 0 bases, with 10 bases left between them. CDR1 is MDHEN, CDR2 SYDVKM, per germline. The CDR3 has 15 amino acids. CDR3 amino acids: CASSSQAVSGNTIYF. The CDR3 DNA reads as TGTGCCAGCAGTTCCCAAGCCGTCTCTGGAAACACCATATATTTT.

The chain carries TRBV5-1 and TRBJ2-7, with a tentative D call TRBD1 (5 bases). The CDR3 runs to 14 residues. The germline V and J ends were trimmed by 4 bases and 2 bases, with 13 bases remaining between them. The V gene's germline CDR1 is SGHRS and CDR2 YFSETQ. This CDR3 reads CASSHDSLPYEQYF. CDR3 coding DNA: TGCGCCAGCAGCCACGACAGCCTACCCTACGAGCAGTACTTC.

The chain couples TRBV27 to TRBJ2-6; D unclear. Germline V gives CDR1 MNHEY, CDR2 SMNVEV (reference sequence). Trimming took off 0 bases at V and 2 bases at J, with 8 bases between the two ends. The CDR3 sequence is 16 residues long. As DNA, the CDR3 is TGTGCCAGCAGTTTATCGTCGCAGGCTGGGGCCAACGTCCTGACTTTC. It yields the protein CASSLSSQAGANVLTF.

This CDR3 is CAITSGRFPQETQYF. In nucleotides, the CDR3 is TGTGCCATCACTAGCGGGAGGTTCCCCCAAGAGACCCAGTACTTC. The chain recombines TRBV10-3 with TRBJ2-5; TRBD2 aligns across 11 bases. The germline V gene encodes CDR1 ENHRY and CDR2 SYGVKD. CDR3 length: 15 residues. J was trimmed by 1 base and V by 7 bases; bases with no gene match: 5.

The V call is TRBV5-1, the J call TRBJ2-5; TRBD1 aligns across 10 bases. The trim removed 4 bases at V and 5 bases at J, leaving 11 bases unmatched. Germline V gene data show CDR1 as SGHRS and CDR2 as YFSETQ. The CDR3 sequence is 16 residues long. The CDR3 is CASSRLGQGMVETQYF. Written as DNA, the CDR3 is TGCGCCAGCAGCCGGCTGGGACAGGGGATGGTGGAGACCCAGTACTTC. Based on the CDR3 plus reference TRBV5-1 and TRBJ2-5, the full variable domain is KAGVTQTPRYLIKTRGQQVTLSCSPISGHRSVSWYQQTPGQGLQFLFEYFSETQRNKGNFPGRFSGRQFSNSRSEMNVSTLELGDSALYLCASSRLGQGMVETQYFGPGTRLLVL.

CDR3 bases: TGTGCCAGCAGTTATACAAGGGATGGTTCACCCCTCCACTTT. Translated, it gives CASSYTRDGSPLHF. This chain connects TRBV7-8 to TRBJ1-6, with D unresolved. The CDR3 contains 14 residues. CDR1 is SGHVS and CDR2 is FQNEAQ in the germline V gene. Trimming shortened V by 6 bases and J by 9 bases, and 15 bases separated the two germline ends.

V gene TRBV9 combines with J gene TRBJ2-1; no clear D gene. V was shortened by 6 bases and J by 3 bases, with 10 bases between the two germline ends. The length of the CDR3 is 13 residues. CDR1 is SGDLS and CDR2 is YYNGEE in the germline V gene. In DNA form, the CDR3 reads TGTGCCAGCAATCGTGACCTCTACAATGAGCAGTTCTTC. Protein sequence: CASNRDLYNEQFF.

This chain uses TRBV5-1 with TRBJ1-2; D perhaps matches TRBD1 (5 bases). V was clipped by 4 bases and J by 5 bases, with 21 bases between them. The CDR3 has 16 residues. Germline lookup yields CDR1 SGHRS and CDR2 YFSETQ. Written as DNA, the CDR3 is TGCGCCAGCAGCCCATATAATGCCGGAGGGGATTATGGCTACACCTTC. Its protein product is CASSPYNAGGDYGYTF. Together with reference TRBV5-1 and TRBJ1-2, the CDR3 gives the full variable domain: KAGVTQTPRYLIKTRGQQVTLSCSPISGHRSVSWYQQTPGQGLQFLFEYFSETQRNKGNFPGRFSGRQFSNSRSEMNVSTLELGDSALYLCASSPYNAGGDYGYTFGSGTRLTVV.

This clone was seen a single time. The chain couples TRBV21-1 to TRBJ1-5. TRBV21-1 is recorded as a pseudogene. The CDR3 covers 16 residues. CDR3 sequence: CASSKGIRYSNQPQHF. In nucleotides, the CDR3 is TGTGCCAGCAGCAAAGGGATTAGATATAGCAATCAGCCCCAGCATTTT.

This chain uses TRBV6-6 with TRBJ2-5; a possible D gene is TRBD1 (6 bases). V was pared by 5 bases and J by 5 bases, with 15 bases between. The CDR3 loop spans 14 amino acids. Per germline, CDR1 MNHNY and CDR2 SVGAGI (reference sequence). CDR3 DNA sequence: TGTGCCAGCAGTCCCCCTCGGACAGCGGAGACCCAGTACTTC. This translates into CASSPPRTAETQYF.

The chain joins TRBV19 to TRBJ1-3, with D perhaps TRBD1 (5 bases). This CDR3 region has 18 residues. Trimming took 6 bases from V and 0 from J, leaving 21 bases between them. Germline CDR1 reads LNHDA; CDR2 reads SQIVND (reference sequence). CDR3 nucleotides: TGTGCCAGTAGGAGGCTCGGGGCCTCGGAGTACTCTGGAAACACCATATATTTT. Protein: CASRRLGASEYSGNTIYF.

This chain joins TRBV6-1 and TRBJ2-1, with D perhaps given as TRBD1 or TRBD2 (6 bases each). Germline CDR1 MNHNS, CDR2 SASEGT. The CDR3 length is 15 residues. Deletions cut 2 bases from V and 8 bases from J, with 16 bases between. The CDR3 here is CASSELRGALDEQFF. In DNA form, the CDR3 reads TGTGCCAGCAGTGAACTGAGGGGGGCCCTCGATGAGCAGTTCTTC.

Regarding this clone: Other nucleotide sequences in the sample specify the same CDR3. The chain combines TRBV5-1 with TRBJ1-5; 10 bases are a match to TRBD1. Germline CDR1 and CDR2: SGHRS and YFSETQ. The CDR3 length is 14 residues. Losses at the gene ends were 4 bases for V and 4 bases for J; bases not matched to a gene: 2. CDR3: CASSEGQGNQPQHF. CDR3 coding DNA: TGCGCCAGCAGCGAGGGACAGGGGAATCAGCCCCAGCATTTT.

This CDR3 reads CASLPGGTEAFF. In DNA form, the CDR3 reads TGTGCCAGCCTCCCAGGGGGAACTGAAGCTTTCTTT. The rearrangement joins TRBV28 to TRBJ1-1; 7 positions match TRBD1. The junction had 5 bases not matched to a gene; V was cut back by 8 bases and J by 5 bases. The CDR3 has 12 amino acids. Looked up from germline, CDR1 is MDHEN and CDR2 is SYDVKM.

This sequence joins TRBV7-2 and TRBJ2-7; D is possibly TRBD1 (8 bases). Germline V gene sequence: CDR1 SGHTA, CDR2 FQGNSA. The length of the CDR3 is 18 residues. With 2 bases removed from V and 6 bases from J, the gap between germline ends came to 26 bases. The CDR3 DNA follows: TGTGCCAGCAGCTTAATCGGGATACCCGGGACAGGCGGGAGCGAGCAGTACTTC. Its translation: CASSLIGIPGTGGSEQYF. Variable domain in full (rest from reference TRBV7-2 and TRBJ2-7): GAGVSQSPSNKVTEKGKDVELRCDPISGHTALYWYRQSLGQGLEFLIYFQGNSAPDKSGLPSDRFSAERTGGSVSTLTIQRTQQEDSAVYLCASSLIGIPGTGGSEQYFGPGTRLTVT.

The rearrangement links TRBV7-8 to TRBJ1-1, with D unclear. V was shortened by 3 bases and J by 6 bases, with 20 bases between the two germline ends. Germline V CDR1 and CDR2: SGHVS, FQNEAQ. The CDR3 contains 16 residues. The DNA for the CDR3 is TGTGCCAGCAGCTTTGGCCGTGCGGCCGTCCCCGCTGAAGCTTTCTTT. Its translation: CASSFGRAAVPAEAFF.

This rearrangement joins TRBV19 to TRBJ2-3; possibly TRBD1 or TRBD2 for D (7 bases each). Trimming took off 7 bases at V and 0 bases at J, with 17 bases between the two ends. CDR1 is LNHDA and CDR2 is SQIVND in the germline V gene (reference sequence). The CDR3 spans 16 residues. The CDR3 region has the DNA TGTGCCAGTACCAGGGGGGGGACTCCTAGCACAGATACGCAGTATTTT. Translated: CASTRGGTPSTDTQYF.

The V gene is TRBV5-1, the J gene TRBJ1-3; D ambiguous. Between the trimmed V and J ends, which lost 0 bases and 0 bases, there was a span of 13 bases. Germline lookup yields CDR1 SGHRS and CDR2 YFSETQ. CDR3 length: 17 amino acids. DNA of the CDR3: TGCGCCAGCAGCTTGGTACCATCAAAAGTCTCTGGAAACACCATATATTTT. Translation gives CASSLVPSKVSGNTIYF. The full variable domain, with the rest looked up from reference TRBV5-1 and TRBJ1-3, is KAGVTQTPRYLIKTRGQQVTLSCSPISGHRSVSWYQQTPGQGLQFLFEYFSETQRNKGNFPGRFSGRQFSNSRSEMNVSTLELGDSALYLCASSLVPSKVSGNTIYFGEGSWLTVV.

The rearrangement links TRBV19 to TRBJ2-1, with 13 bases identical to TRBD2. The length of the CDR3 is 14 residues. CDR1 is LNHDA and CDR2 is SQIVND in the germline V gene (reference sequence). V shed 6 bases and J 7 bases; nucleotides not matched to a gene: 3. Here the CDR3 reads CASRLAGGWNEQFF. CDR3 nucleotides: TGTGCCAGTAGACTAGCGGGGGGGTGGAATGAGCAGTTCTTC.

The chain combines TRBV24-1 with TRBJ2-1, with D unclear. The V and J ends lost 3 bases and 12 bases respectively, with 14 bases between them. The V gene's germline CDR1 is KGHDR and CDR2 SFDVKD. The length of the CDR3 is 13 residues. The CDR3 DNA follows: TGTGCCACCAGTGATCGGTCCCCTGAAGGGCAGTTCTTC. Residues: CATSDRSPEGQFF.

CDR3 amino acids: CASSTGRVNTEAFF. In DNA, the CDR3 is TGTGCCAGTAGTACGGGACGGGTAAACACTGAAGCTTTCTTT. V is TRBV19 and J is TRBJ1-1; maybe TRBD1 (5 bases). V dropped 4 bases and J dropped 2 bases, with 11 bases sitting between them. Germline loops: CDR1 LNHDA, CDR2 SQIVND (reference sequence). The CDR3 spans 14 residues.

The chain uses TRBV7-8 and TRBJ2-7; TRBD1 matches 8 bases. V shed 6 bases, J shed 0 bases, and the junction held 19 bases outside the gene matches. This CDR3 is built from 19 residues. Per the germline V gene, CDR1 is SGHVS and CDR2 is FQNEAQ. CDR3 DNA: TGTGCCAGCAGTGGAATAGGACAGGGTAACTTTCTAAGCTCCTACGAGCAGTACTTC. Protein: CASSGIGQGNFLSSYEQYF.

The chain uses TRBV7-8 and TRBJ2-2; D unclear. Germline V gene data show CDR1 as SGHVS and CDR2 as FQNEAQ. V lost 7 bases and J lost 1, with 13 bases in between. There are 15 residues in the CDR3. The CDR3 here is CASTPPLGNTGELFF. CDR3 bases: TGTGCCAGCACCCCACCCCTCGGGAACACCGGGGAGCTGTTTTTT.